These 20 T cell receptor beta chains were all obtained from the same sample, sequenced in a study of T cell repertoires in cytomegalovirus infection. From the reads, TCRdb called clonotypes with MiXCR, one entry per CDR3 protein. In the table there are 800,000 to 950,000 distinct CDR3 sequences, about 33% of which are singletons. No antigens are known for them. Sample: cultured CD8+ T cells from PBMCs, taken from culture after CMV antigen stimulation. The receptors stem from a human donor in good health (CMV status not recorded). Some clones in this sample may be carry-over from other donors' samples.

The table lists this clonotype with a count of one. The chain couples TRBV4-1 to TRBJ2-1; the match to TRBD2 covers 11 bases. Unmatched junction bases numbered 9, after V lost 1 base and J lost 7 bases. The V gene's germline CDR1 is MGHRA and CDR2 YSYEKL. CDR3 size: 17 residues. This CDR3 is CASSQGLAGSLGNEQFF. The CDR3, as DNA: TGCGCCAGCAGCCAAGGACTAGCGGGGTCCCTAGGGAATGAGCAGTTCTTC.

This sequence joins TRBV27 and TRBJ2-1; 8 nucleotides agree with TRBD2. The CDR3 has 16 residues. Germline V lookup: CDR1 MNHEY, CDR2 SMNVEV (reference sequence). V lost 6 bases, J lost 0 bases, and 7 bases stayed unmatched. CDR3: CASRLSGASSYNEQFF. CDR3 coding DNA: TGTGCCAGCAGGCTTAGCGGGGCGAGCTCCTACAATGAGCAGTTCTTC.

The CDR3, as DNA: TGTGCCAGCAGTTTGGGCACCCTCACTGAAGCTTTCTTT. Its protein product is CASSLGTLTEAFF. The gene calls are TRBV12-3 or TRBV12-4 and TRBJ1-1, with D uncertain. This CDR3 comprises 13 residues. Trimming removed 3 bases at V and 4 bases at J, with 9 bases between.

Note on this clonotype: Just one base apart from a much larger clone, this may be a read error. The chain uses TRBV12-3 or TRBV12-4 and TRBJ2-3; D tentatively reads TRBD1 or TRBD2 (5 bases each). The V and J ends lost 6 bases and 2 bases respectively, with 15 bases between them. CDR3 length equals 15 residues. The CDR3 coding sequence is TGTGCCAGCAGCCCCCCAACGGGGCCCACAGATACGCAGTATTTT. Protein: CASSPPTGPTDTQYF.

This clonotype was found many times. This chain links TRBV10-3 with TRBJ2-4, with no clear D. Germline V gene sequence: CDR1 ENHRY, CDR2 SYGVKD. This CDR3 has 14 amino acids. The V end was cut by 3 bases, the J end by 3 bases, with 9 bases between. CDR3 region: CAISDGVLKNIQYF. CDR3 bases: TGTGCCATCAGTGATGGGGTCCTCAAAAACATTCAGTACTTC.

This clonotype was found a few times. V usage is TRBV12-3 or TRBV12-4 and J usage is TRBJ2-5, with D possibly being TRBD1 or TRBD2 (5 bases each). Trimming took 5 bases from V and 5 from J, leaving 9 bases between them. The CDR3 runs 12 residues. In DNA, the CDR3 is TGTGCCAGCAGTGGGGGTATGGAGACCCAGTACTTC. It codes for CASSGGMETQYF.

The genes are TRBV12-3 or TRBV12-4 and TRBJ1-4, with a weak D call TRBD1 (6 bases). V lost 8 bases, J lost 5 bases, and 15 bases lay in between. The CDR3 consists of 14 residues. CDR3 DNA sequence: TGTGCCAGCGGACCGACAGGTGTCAATGAAAAACTGTTTTTT. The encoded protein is CASGPTGVNEKLFF.

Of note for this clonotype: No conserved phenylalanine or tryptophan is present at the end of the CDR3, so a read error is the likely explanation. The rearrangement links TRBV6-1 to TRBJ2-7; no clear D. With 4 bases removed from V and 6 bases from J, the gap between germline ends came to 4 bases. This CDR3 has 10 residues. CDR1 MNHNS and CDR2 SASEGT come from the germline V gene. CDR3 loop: CASSGLEQYS. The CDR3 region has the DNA TGTGCCAGCAGTGGGCTCGAGCAGTACTCC.

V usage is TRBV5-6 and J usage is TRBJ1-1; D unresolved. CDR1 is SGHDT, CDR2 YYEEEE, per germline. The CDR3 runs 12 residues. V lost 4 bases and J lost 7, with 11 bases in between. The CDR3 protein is CASSLRALEAFF. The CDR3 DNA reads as TGTGCCAGCAGCCTCCGGGCCCTTGAAGCTTTCTTT. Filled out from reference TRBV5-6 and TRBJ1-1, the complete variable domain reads DAGVTQSPTHLIKTRGQQVTLRCSPKSGHDTVSWYQQALGQGPQFIFQYYEEEERQRGNFPDRFSGHQFPNYSSELNVNALLLGDSALYLCASSLRALEAFFGQGTRLTVV.

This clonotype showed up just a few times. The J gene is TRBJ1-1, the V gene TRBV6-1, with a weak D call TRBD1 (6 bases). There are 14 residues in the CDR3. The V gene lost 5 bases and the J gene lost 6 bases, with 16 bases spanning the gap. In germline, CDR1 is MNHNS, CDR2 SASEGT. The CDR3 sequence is CASSIQGYKAEAFF. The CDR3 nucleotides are TGTGCCAGCAGTATACAGGGTTATAAGGCTGAAGCTTTCTTT.

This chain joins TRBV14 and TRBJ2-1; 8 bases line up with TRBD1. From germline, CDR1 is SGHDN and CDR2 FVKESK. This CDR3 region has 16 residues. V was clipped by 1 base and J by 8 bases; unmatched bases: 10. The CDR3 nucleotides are TGTGCCAGCAGCCAAGTTGGGACAGGTTCATGGGATGAGCAGTTCTTC. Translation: CASSQVGTGSWDEQFF.

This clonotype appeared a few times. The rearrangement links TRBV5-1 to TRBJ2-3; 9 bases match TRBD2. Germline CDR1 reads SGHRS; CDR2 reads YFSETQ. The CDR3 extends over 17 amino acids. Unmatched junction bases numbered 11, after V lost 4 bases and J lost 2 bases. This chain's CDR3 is CASSETSGGIHTDTQYF. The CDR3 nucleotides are TGCGCCAGCAGCGAGACTAGCGGCGGGATCCACACAGATACGCAGTATTTT.

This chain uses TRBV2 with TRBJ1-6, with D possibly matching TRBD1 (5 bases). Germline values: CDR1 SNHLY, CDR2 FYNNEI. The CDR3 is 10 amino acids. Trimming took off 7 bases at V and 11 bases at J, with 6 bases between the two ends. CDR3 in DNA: TGTGCCAGCATGGGGCCACCCCTCCACTTT. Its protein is CASMGPPLHF.

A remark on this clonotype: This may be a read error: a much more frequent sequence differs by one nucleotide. CDR3 bases: TGTGCCAGCAGCCCCCGCGGGATAGGCTCGTCGAACACCGGGGAGCTGTTTTTT. This translates into CASSPRGIGSSNTGELFF. The chain combines TRBV7-6 with TRBJ2-2; D is perhaps TRBD2 (6 bases). V lost 5 bases and J lost 0, with 19 bases in between. Germline-derived CDR1 and CDR2 are SGHVS and FNYEAQ. The CDR3 is 18 amino acids. The variable domain in full, with the rest retrieved from reference TRBV7-6 and TRBJ2-2, is GAGVSQSPRYKVTKRGQDVALRCDPISGHVSLYWYRQALGQGPEFLTYFNYEAQQDKSGLPNDRFSAERPEGSISTLTIQRTEQRDSAMYRCASSPRGIGSSNTGELFFGEGSRLTVL.

CDR3 sequence reads: CASQGMGGTNSPLHF. For the CDR3, the DNA is TGTGCCAGTCAGGGCATGGGGGGGACGAATTCACCCCTCCACTTT. The chain combines TRBV19 with TRBJ1-6, with D maybe TRBD1 (5 bases). The V gene lost 8 bases and the J gene lost 7 bases, with 18 bases spanning the gap. CDR1 is LNHDA and CDR2 is SQIVND in the germline V gene (reference sequence). The CDR3 spans 15 residues.

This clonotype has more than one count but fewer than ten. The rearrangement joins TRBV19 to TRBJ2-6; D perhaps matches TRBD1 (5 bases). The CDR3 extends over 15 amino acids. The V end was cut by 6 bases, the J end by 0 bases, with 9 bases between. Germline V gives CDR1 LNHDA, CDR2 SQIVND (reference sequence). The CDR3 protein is CASRDSYSGANVLTF. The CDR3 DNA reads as TGTGCCAGTAGAGACAGCTACTCTGGGGCCAACGTCCTGACTTTC.

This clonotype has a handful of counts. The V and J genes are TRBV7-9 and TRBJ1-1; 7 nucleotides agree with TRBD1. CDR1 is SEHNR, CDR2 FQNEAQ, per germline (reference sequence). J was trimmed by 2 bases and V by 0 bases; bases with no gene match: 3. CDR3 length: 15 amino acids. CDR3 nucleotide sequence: TGTGCCAGCAGCTTAGCCCGACAGGGTAACACTGAAGCTTTCTTT. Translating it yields CASSLARQGNTEAFF.

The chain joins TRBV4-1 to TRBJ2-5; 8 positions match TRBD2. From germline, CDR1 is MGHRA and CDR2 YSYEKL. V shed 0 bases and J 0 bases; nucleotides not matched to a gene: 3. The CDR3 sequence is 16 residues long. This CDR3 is CASSQDNSGDQETQYF. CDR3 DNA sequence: TGCGCCAGCAGCCAAGACAATAGCGGGGACCAAGAGACCCAGTACTTC.

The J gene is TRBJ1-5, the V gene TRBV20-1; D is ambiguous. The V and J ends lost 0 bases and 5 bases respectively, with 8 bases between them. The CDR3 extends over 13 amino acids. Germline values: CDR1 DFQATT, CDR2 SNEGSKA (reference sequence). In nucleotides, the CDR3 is TGCAGTGCTAGAGACCCTTTGCATCAGCCCCAGCATTTT. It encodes CSARDPLHQPQHF.

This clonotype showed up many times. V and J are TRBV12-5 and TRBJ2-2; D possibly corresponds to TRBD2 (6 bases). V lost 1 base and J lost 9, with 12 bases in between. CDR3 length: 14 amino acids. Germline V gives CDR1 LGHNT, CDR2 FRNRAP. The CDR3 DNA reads TGTGCTAGTGGTTTGGACCGGGGGTACCGGGAGCTGTTTTTT. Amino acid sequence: CASGLDRGYRELFF.